This TCR beta chain was sequenced in a study of neurological immune-mediated disorders. At least ten counts were recorded for this clonotype. Its antigen is undetermined. The CDR3 has 14 residues. The ends lost 0 bases at V and 7 bases at J; junction bases unmatched: 2. Germline-derived CDR1 and CDR2 are SGHRS and YFSETQ. General study points: The greatest degree of TCR clonal expansion was observed in HTLV-1-associated myelopathy, with the lowest in multiple sclerosis, below that of healthy controls.

TCRdb independently ran MiXCR on the 5' RACE reads; one entry per CDR3 protein. The sample lists tens of thousands of distinct CDR3 sequences; 25% were seen once. Unsorted libraries were derived from 2 million PBMCs stored at -80 C. This receptor was identified in a woman between 70 and 85 years old in good health. V usage is TRBV5-1 and J usage is TRBJ1-4; 8 bases match TRBD1. Sample: PBMCs. The CDR3 DNA follows: TGCGCCAGCAGCTTGGGACAGGGGTCTGAAAAACTGTTTTTT. Translated, it gives CASSLGQGSEKLFF.